The source of this T cell receptor beta chain is a study of blood T cells in healthy people across ages. General observations from the study: Older individuals had lower TCR beta diversity per million T cells (the decline was roughly linear). Higher diversity and more naive CD4+ cells were features of long-lived donors, compared to aged donors. Any conclusive comparison of naive versus antigen-experienced cells was prevented by using unsorted PBMCs.

For this clonotype: Its antigen is unknown.

A second PCR of 7 to 11 cycles used a sample-barcoded 5' primer and a J-beta primer mix. A template-switch adaptor with 12 random nucleotides tagged each cDNA molecule. TCRdb re-called the 5' RACE reads through MiXCR, storing one row per CDR3 protein. Here the sample spans approximately 600,000 distinct CDR3 sequences, around three fifths being singletons. Trimming took 2 bases from V and 6 from J, leaving 12 bases between them. The CDR3 is 14 amino acids. Per the germline V gene, CDR1 is SNHLY and CDR2 is FYNNEI. V is TRBV2 and J is TRBJ2-3; possible D gene TRBD1, 6 bases. The sequence derives from a man between 60 and 75 years old in good health. The material sequenced was blood. The CDR3 is CASSELAGQDTQYF. The CDR3 region has the DNA TGTGCCAGCAGTGAACTAGCCGGACAGGATACGCAGTATTTT.